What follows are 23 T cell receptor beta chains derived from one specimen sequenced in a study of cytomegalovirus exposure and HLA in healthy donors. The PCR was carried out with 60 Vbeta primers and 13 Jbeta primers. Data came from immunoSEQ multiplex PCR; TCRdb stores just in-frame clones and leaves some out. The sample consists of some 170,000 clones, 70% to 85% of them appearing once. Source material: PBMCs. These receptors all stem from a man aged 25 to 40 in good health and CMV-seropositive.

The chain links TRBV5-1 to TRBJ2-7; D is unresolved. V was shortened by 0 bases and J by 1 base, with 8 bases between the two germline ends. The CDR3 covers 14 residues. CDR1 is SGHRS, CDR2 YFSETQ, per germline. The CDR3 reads CASSLDRSSYEQYF. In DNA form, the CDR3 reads TGCGCCAGCAGCTTGGACAGATCATCCTACGAGCAGTACTTC.

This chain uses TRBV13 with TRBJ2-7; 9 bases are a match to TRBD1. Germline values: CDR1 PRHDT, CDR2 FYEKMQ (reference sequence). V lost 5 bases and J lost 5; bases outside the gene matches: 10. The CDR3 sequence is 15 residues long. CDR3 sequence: CASSISGTGYDEQYF. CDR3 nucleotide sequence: TGTGCCAGCAGCATCTCCGGGACAGGGTACGACGAGCAGTACTTC.

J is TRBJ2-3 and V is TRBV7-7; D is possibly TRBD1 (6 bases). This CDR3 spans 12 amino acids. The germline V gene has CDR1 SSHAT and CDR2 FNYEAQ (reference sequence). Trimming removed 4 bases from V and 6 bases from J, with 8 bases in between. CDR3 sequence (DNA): TGTGCCAGCAGCTCAACAGGGGATACGCAGTATTTT. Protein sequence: CASSSTGDTQYF.

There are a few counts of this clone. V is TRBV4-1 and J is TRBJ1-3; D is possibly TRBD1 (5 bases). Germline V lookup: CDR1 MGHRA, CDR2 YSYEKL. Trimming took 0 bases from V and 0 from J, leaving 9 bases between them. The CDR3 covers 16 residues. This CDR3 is CASSQEGRGSGNTIYF. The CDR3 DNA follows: TGCGCCAGCAGCCAAGAAGGGAGGGGCTCTGGAAACACCATATATTTT.

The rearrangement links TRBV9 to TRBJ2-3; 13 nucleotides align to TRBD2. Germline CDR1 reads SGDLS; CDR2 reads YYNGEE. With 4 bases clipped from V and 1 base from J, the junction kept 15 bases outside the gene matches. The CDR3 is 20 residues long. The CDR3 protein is CASSPRTSGGSKGGTDTQYF. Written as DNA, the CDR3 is TGTGCCAGCAGCCCCCGGACTAGCGGGGGTAGCAAGGGTGGCACAGATACGCAGTATTTT.

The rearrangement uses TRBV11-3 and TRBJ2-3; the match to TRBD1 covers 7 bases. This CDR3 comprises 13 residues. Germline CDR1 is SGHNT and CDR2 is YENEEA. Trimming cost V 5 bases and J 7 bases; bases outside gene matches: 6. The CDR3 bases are TGTGCCAGCAGCACCTACAGGGGATATACGCAGTATTTT. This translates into CASSTYRGYTQYF.

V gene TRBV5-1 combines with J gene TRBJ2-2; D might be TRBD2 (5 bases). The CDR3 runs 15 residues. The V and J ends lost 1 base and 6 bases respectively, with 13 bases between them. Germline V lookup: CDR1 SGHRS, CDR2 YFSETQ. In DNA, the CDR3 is TGCGCCAGCAGCTTGCTTGACGGGGTTCCCGGGGAGCTGTTTTTT. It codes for CASSLLDGVPGELFF.

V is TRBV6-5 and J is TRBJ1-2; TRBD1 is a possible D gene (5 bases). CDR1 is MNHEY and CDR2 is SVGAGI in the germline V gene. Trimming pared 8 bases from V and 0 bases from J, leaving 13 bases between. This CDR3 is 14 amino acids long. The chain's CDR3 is CASARALANYGYTF. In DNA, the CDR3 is TGTGCCAGCGCCAGGGCCCTAGCTAACTATGGCTACACCTTC.

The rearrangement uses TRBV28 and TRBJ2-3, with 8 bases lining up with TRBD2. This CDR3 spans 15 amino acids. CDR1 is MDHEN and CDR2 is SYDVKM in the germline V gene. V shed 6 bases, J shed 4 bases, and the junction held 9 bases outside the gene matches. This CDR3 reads CASSPGTRIPDTQYF. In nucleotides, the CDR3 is TGTGCCAGCAGCCCCGGGACTAGAATCCCAGATACGCAGTATTTT. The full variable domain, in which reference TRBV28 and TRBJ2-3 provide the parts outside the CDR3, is DVKVTQSSRYLVKRTGEKVFLECVQDMDHENMFWYRQDPGLGLRLIYFSYDVKMKEKGDIPEGYSVSREKKERFSLILESASTNQTSMYLCASSPGTRIPDTQYFGPGTRLTVL.

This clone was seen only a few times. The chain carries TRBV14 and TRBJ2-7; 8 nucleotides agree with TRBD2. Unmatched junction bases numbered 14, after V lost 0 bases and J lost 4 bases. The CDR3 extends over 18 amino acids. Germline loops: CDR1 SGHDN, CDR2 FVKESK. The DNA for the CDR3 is TGTGCCAGCAGCCAAGATCTTGTCGCAGCGGGGGTTGGGTACGAGCAGTACTTC. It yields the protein CASSQDLVAAGVGYEQYF.

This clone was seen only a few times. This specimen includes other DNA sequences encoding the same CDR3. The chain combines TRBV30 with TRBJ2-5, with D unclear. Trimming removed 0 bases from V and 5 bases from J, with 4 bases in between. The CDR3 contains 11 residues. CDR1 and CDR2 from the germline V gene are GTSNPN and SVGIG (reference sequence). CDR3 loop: CAWSVLETQYF. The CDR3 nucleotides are TGTGCCTGGAGTGTACTTGAGACCCAGTACTTC.

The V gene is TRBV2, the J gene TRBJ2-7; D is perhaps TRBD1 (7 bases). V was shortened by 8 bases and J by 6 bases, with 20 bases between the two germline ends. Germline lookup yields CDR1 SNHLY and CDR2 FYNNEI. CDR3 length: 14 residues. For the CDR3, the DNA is TGTGCCAGCGATTTCGGTGGAGGGGGCAGCGAGCAGTACTTC. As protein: CASDFGGGGSEQYF. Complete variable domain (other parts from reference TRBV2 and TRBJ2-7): EPEVTQTPSHQVTQMGQEVILRCVPISNHLYFYWYRQILGQKVEFLVSFYNNEISEKSEIFDDQFSVERPDGSNFTLKIRSTKLEDSAMYFCASDFGGGGSEQYFGPGTRLTVT.

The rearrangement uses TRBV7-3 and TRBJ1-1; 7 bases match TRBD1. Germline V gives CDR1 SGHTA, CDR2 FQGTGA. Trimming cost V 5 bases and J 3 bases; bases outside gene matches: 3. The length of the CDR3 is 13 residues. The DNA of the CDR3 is TGTGCCAGCAGCGCTGGACAGGACACTGAAGCTTTCTTT. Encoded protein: CASSAGQDTEAFF.

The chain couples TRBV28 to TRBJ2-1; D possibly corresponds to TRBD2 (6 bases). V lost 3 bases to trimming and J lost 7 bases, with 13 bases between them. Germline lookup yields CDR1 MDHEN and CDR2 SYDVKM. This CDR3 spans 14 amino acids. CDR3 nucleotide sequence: TGTGCCAGCAGTTTGGCGGGACCGGCAAATGAGCAGTTCTTC. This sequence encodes CASSLAGPANEQFF.

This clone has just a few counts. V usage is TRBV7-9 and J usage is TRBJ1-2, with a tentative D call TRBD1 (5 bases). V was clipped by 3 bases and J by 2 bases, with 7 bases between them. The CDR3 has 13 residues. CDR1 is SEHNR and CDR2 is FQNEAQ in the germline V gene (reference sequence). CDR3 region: CASSFSGNYGYTF. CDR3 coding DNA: TGTGCCAGCAGCTTCTCAGGGAACTATGGCTACACCTTC.

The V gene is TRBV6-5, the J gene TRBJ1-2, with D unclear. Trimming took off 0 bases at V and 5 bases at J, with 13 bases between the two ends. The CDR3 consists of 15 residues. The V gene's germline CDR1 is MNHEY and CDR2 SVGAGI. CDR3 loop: CASSYSTPGLYGYTF. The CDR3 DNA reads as TGTGCCAGCAGTTACTCGACCCCAGGACTTTATGGCTACACCTTC.

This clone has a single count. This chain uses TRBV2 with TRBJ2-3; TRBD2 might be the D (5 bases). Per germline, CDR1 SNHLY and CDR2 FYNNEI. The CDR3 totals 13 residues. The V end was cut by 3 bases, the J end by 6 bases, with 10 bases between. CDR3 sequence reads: CASSDQVADTQYF. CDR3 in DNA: TGTGCCAGCAGTGATCAGGTAGCGGATACGCAGTATTTT.

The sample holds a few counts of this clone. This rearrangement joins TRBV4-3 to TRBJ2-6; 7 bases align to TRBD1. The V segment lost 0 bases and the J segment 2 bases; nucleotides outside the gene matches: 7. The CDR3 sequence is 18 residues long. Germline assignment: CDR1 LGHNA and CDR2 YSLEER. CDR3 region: CASSQDLGQGAGANVLTF. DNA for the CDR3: TGCGCCAGCAGCCAAGATCTTGGCCAGGGGGCTGGGGCCAACGTCCTGACTTTC.

The CDR3 loop reads CASQKEGGVAYEQYF. CDR3 sequence (DNA): TGTGCCAGCCAGAAAGAGGGTGGAGTCGCCTACGAGCAGTACTTC. The chain employs TRBV6-6 and TRBJ2-7; tentative D call: TRBD2 (5 bases). Trimming stripped 8 bases from V and 2 bases from J, with 19 bases between. CDR3 length: 15 residues. Germline V gene lookup returns CDR1 MNHNY and CDR2 SVGAGI (reference sequence).

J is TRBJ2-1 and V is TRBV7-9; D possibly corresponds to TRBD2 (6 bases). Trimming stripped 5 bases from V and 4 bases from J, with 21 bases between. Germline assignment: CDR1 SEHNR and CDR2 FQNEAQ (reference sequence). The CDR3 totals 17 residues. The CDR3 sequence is CASSHPGGARAYNEQFF. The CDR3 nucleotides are TGTGCCAGCAGCCACCCCGGAGGGGCCAGAGCGTACAATGAGCAGTTCTTC.

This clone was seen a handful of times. The CDR3 DNA reads as TGTGCCAGCAGCTCGGGACAGCAAGAGACCCAGTACTTC. Translated, it gives CASSSGQQETQYF. The chain has TRBV6-6 and TRBJ2-5; 7 bases are a match to TRBD1. V was clipped by 6 bases and J by 2 bases; unmatched bases: 3. Per germline, CDR1 MNHNY and CDR2 SVGAGI (reference sequence). The CDR3 spans 13 residues.

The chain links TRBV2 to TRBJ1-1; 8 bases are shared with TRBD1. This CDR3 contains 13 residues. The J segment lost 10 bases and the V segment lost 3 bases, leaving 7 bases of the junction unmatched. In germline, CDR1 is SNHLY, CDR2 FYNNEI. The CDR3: CASSETGEEGAFF. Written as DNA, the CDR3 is TGTGCCAGCAGTGAGACAGGGGAGGAAGGAGCTTTCTTT.

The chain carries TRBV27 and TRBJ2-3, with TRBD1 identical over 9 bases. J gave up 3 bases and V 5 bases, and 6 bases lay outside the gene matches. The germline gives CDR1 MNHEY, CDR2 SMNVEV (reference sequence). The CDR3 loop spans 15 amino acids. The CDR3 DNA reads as TGTGCCAGCAGTGACCAGACAGGGGGGACAGATACGCAGTATTTT. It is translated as CASSDQTGGTDTQYF.